A selection of T cell receptor beta chains follows, all from one sample in a study of blood T cells in healthy people across ages. TCRdb re-called the 5' RACE reads through MiXCR, storing one row per CDR3 protein. The sample includes just over 1 million distinct CDR3 sequences, 45% of them seen just once. Sequencing was performed on blood. These receptors were obtained from a woman aged 60-75 years in good health. CDR3s include the opening cysteine and the closing phenylalanine or tryptophan. D genes are given only for firm matches. Clone size is not always given. Where it is, it says once, few, many or a class for expanded clones.

V	D	J	size	DNA	CDR3
TRBV9	TRBD1	TRBJ2-2	few	TGTGCCAGCAGCGTAGCTACGGGGACAGGGATGGCCGGGGAGCTGTTTTTT	CASSVATGTGMAGELFF
TRBV9	TRBD2	TRBJ2-7	-	TGTGCCAGCAGCGTAAGGATAGCGGGAGACGAGCAGTACTTC	CASSVRIAGDEQYF
TRBV12-3/TRBV12-4	TRBD1	TRBJ2-1	few	TGTGCCAGCAGTTTAAGGGGGCTGACCTACAATGAGCAGTTCTTC	CASSLRGLTYNEQFF
TRBV4-1	-	TRBJ2-7	-	TGCGCCAGCAGCCAAGGACCGCGTTCCTACGAGCAGTACTTC	CASSQGPRSYEQYF
TRBV7-9	TRBD2	TRBJ2-3	-	TGTGCCAGCAGCTTAAGGACTAGCGGGTGGACAGATACGCAGTATTTT	CASSLRTSGWTDTQYF
TRBV29-1	-	TRBJ2-4	many	TGCAGCGCGGCGGAAAACATTCAGTACTTC	CSAAENIQYF
TRBV6-5	-	TRBJ2-5	-	TGTGCCAGCAGTTACTCGACGGCGGGCTTCCAAGAGACCCAGTACTTC	CASSYSTAGFQETQYF
TRBV7-2	TRBD2	TRBJ2-5	many	TGTGCCAGCAAGGTTAGCGGGAGGGCCGAGGAGACCCAGTACTTC	CASKVSGRAEETQYF
TRBV20-1	TRBD1	TRBJ2-7	few	TGCAGTGCTAGAGCCGGGACAGGGCTCCACGAGCAGTACTTC	CSARAGTGLHEQYF
TRBV20-1	-	TRBJ1-6	-	TGCAGTGCTAGAGACAACCTCAGGGGCTACAATTCACCCCTCCACTTT	CSARDNLRGYNSPLHF
TRBV20-1	-	TRBJ2-2	-	TGCAGTGCTAGAGATGTATACGGGAACACCGGGGAGCTGTTTTTT	CSARDVYGNTGELFF
TRBV7-3	TRBD2	TRBJ2-7	-	TGTGCCAGCAGCCGGACTAGCGGGTGGAATGAGCAGTACTTC	CASSRTSGWNEQYF
TRBV20-1	TRBD2	TRBJ2-2	-	TGCAGTGCTAGAGATCAGACTAGCGGGAGGGCGAACACCGGGGAGCTGTTTTTT	CSARDQTSGRANTGELFF
TRBV6-5	TRBD1	TRBJ2-5	few	TGTGCCAGCAGTTCTCAGGGGGTCGCTCACCGGTACTTC	CASSSQGVAHRYF
TRBV29-1	-	TRBJ2-1	-	TGCAGCGTTGTTTGGGACTCTGGCCCCTACAATGAGCAGTTCTTC	CSVVWDSGPYNEQFF
TRBV15	TRBD2	TRBJ2-1	few	TGTGCCACCAGGACTAGCGGGCGCTCAAATGAGCAGTTCTTC	CATRTSGRSNEQFF
TRBV14	-	TRBJ2-3	few	TGTGCCAGCAGCCAAAGGACCCACAGAGACACAGATACGCAGTATTTT	CASSQRTHRDTDTQYF
TRBV7-2	-	TRBJ1-5	-	TGTGCCCGCAGCTTAGTGGGGGGATCGCGCAATCAGCCCCAGCATTTT	CARSLVGGSRNQPQHF
TRBV29-1	-	TRBJ2-7	-	TGCAGCGTTGAACAGGGTAGCGACGAGCAGTACTTC	CSVEQGSDEQYF
TRBV24-1	-	TRBJ1-4	-	TGTGCCACCAGTGATCCGCGGCGAGGCACTAATGAAAAACTGTTTTTT	CATSDPRRGTNEKLFF
TRBV27	TRBD1	TRBJ2-5	-	TGTGCCAGCAGTACAGGGGATTCAGGAGAGACCCAGTACTTC	CASSTGDSGETQYF
TRBV7-9	TRBD2	TRBJ2-5	-	TGTGCCAGCAGCCCCTTTGGGGGAGGGGAGATCCAGTACTTC	CASSPFGGGEIQYF
TRBV5-6	-	TRBJ1-6	-	TGTGCCAGCAGCTTGGGCCCAGACAGGTGGAATTCACCCCTCCACTTT	CASSLGPDRWNSPLHF
TRBV10-1	TRBD1	TRBJ2-1	-	TGCGCCAGCAGTGACCCTGGACAGGGGCAGTTCTTC	CASSDPGQGQFF
TRBV6-5	TRBD1	TRBJ2-7	-	TGTGCCAGCAGCCGGGACAGGGGGTTTTTCTACGAGCAGTACTTC	CASSRDRGFFYEQYF
TRBV20-1	TRBD1	TRBJ1-5	-	TGCAGTGCTAGAGATACGAAAGGAGTGGGGACAGGGTTCAATCAGCCCCAGCATTTT	CSARDTKGVGTGFNQPQHF
TRBV29-1	TRBD2	TRBJ2-7	-	TGCAGCGTTGGACGATTAGCGGGAGTAGGGGACGAGCAGTACTTC	CSVGRLAGVGDEQYF
TRBV30	-	TRBJ2-4	-	TGTGCCTGGACCCGGACAGTTAAAAACATTCAGTACTTC	CAWTRTVKNIQYF
TRBV28	TRBD2	TRBJ2-7	-	TGTGCCAGCAGTTCCCCGTCGGGACTAGCGACTACCGAGCAGTACTTC	CASSSPSGLATTEQYF
TRBV4-2	-	TRBJ2-7	-	TGTGCCAGCAGCCAAGATGCTCGCCTATACGAGCAGTACTTC	CASSQDARLYEQYF
TRBV3-1	-	TRBJ2-5	few	TGTGCCAGCAGCGTGGGTAAAGAGACCCAGTACTTC	CASSVGKETQYF
TRBV27	TRBD2	TRBJ2-4	-	TGTGCCAGCAGTTTGTCTCGGCGGGGGGAAAACATTCAGTACTTC	CASSLSRRGENIQYF
TRBV6-2/TRBV6-3	-	TRBJ2-1	-	TGTGCCAGCAGTTACGCCGACAACAATGAGCAGTTCTTC	CASSYADNNEQFF
TRBV2	-	TRBJ2-1	few	TGTGCCAGCAACAGGGGGGGTGAGCAGTTCTTC	CASNRGGEQFF
TRBV6-1	-	TRBJ2-6	few	TGTGCCAGCAGTGACTTGGGCGGATCTGGGGCCAACGTCCTGACTTTC	CASSDLGGSGANVLTF
TRBV29-1	-	TRBJ1-5	-	TGCAGCGTCCGTCCGGGGCAGGGCGATCAGCCCCAGCATTTT	CSVRPGQGDQPQHF
TRBV28	TRBD1	TRBJ1-2	-	TGTGCCACCCAGGGACAGGGAAACTATGGCTACACCTTC	CATQGQGNYGYTF
TRBV12-5	-	TRBJ2-1	-	TGTGCTAGTGGCGGGGACCTCTCCTACAATGAGCAGTTCTTC	CASGGDLSYNEQFF
TRBV18	-	TRBJ1-6	once	TGTGCCAGCTCACCAGTCAGCTATAATTCACCCCTCCACTTT	CASSPVSYNSPLHF
TRBV5-1	-	TRBJ2-7	few	TGCGCCAGCAGCCTGGACGGGTTGGTCACCTACGAGCAGTACTTC	CASSLDGLVTYEQYF
TRBV4-1	TRBD1	TRBJ1-1	-	TGCGCCAGCAGCACCAGGGGGGTAAACACCATAAACACTGAAGCTTTCTTT	CASSTRGVNTINTEAFF
TRBV7-9	TRBD2	TRBJ2-1	-	TGTGCCAGCAGCTTAGTTGGGCTAGCGGGAGATACCTACAATGGGCAGTTCTTC	CASSLVGLAGDTYNGQFF
TRBV14	TRBD1	TRBJ2-2	-	TGTGCCAGCAGCCCAAGGGACAGGGGAAAGACCGGGGAGCTGTTTTTT	CASSPRDRGKTGELFF
TRBV11-2	-	TRBJ1-2	-	TGTGCCAGCAGCCACCAGTTTAACGATGGCTACACCTTC	CASSHQFNDGYTF
TRBV11-2	-	TRBJ2-4	-	TGTGCCAGCAGTCGGACGGGTATTAACATTCAGTACTTC	CASSRTGINIQYF
TRBV10-2	-	TRBJ2-2	-	TGCGCCAGCAGTGACCCGGGCCCTAACACCGGGGAGCTGTTTTTT	CASSDPGPNTGELFF
TRBV6-1	TRBD1	TRBJ2-7	few	TGTGCCAGCCGTAAAGGACAGGGGATCTACGAGCAGTACTTC	CASRKGQGIYEQYF
TRBV28	-	TRBJ2-1	-	TGTGCCAGCAGTTTTGCCACAGGTCCCTCCTACAATGAGCAGTTCTTC	CASSFATGPSYNEQFF
TRBV6-6	-	TRBJ2-7	-	TGTGCCAGCAGTTACTCGAAGGAAGCGGTAAGCTCCTACGAGCAGTACTTC	CASSYSKEAVSSYEQYF
TRBV29-1	TRBD1	TRBJ2-4	few	TGCAGCGTCCGCCCGGGACAGGGTAAAAACATTCAGTACTTC	CSVRPGQGKNIQYF
TRBV27	-	TRBJ2-7	-	TGTGCCAGCGGGGACATTTTAAACTCCTACGAGCAGTACTTC	CASGDILNSYEQYF
TRBV29-1	TRBD2	TRBJ2-3	few	TGCAGCGTTGCTGAGTTACTAGCGGGAGGGTCAGATACGCAGTATTTT	CSVAELLAGGSDTQYF
TRBV4-2	TRBD2	TRBJ2-1	-	TGTGCCAGCAGCCAAGCAGGTAGCGGGAGAGTCTACAATGAGCAGTTCTTC	CASSQAGSGRVYNEQFF
TRBV29-1	-	TRBJ2-3	few	TGCAGCGTTGCGGAGGGAACTAGCACAGATACGCAGTATTTT	CSVAEGTSTDTQYF
TRBV7-3	TRBD2	TRBJ2-1	-	TGTGCCAGCAGCCCGTCCCCCGGGACTAGCGGGTCTAGGTACAATGAGCAGTTCTTC	CASSPSPGTSGSRYNEQFF
TRBV29-1	-	TRBJ1-1	few	TGCAGCGTTGGCCCCCCTCCCGGAGCTTTCTTT	CSVGPPPGAFF
TRBV6-5	TRBD2	TRBJ2-1	many	TGTGCCAGCAGTCTCCGGACTAGCGGGCGTATCTACAATGAGCAGTTCTTC	CASSLRTSGRIYNEQFF
TRBV29-1	-	TRBJ2-7	-	TGCAGCGTTGGAGGGTATAACCTTTCCGTACCCTACGAGCAGTACTTC	CSVGGYNLSVPYEQYF
TRBV6-2/TRBV6-3	TRBD2	TRBJ2-2	-	TGTGCCAGCAGAGCCCTCGGGACTAGGAACACCGGGGAGCTGTTTTTT	CASRALGTRNTGELFF